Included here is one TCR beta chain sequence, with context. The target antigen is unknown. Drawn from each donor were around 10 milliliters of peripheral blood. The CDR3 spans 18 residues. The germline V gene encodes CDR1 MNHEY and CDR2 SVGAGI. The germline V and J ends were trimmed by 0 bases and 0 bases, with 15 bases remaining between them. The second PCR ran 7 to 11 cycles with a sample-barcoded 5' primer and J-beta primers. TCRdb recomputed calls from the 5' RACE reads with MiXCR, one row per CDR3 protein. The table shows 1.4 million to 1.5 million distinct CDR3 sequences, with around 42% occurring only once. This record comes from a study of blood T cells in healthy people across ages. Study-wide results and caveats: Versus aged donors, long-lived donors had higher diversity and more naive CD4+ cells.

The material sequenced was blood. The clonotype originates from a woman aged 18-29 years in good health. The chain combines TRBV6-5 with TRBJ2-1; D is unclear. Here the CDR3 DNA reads TGTGCCAGCAGTTACTCTGCCTATGGCCGGAGCTCCTACAATGAGCAGTTCTTC. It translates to CASSYSAYGRSSYNEQFF.